This T cell receptor (beta chain) is drawn from a study of cytomegalovirus exposure and HLA in healthy donors. Study in general: One earlier analysis, a look at 150 million to 200 million T cells, found 100 million to 130 million unique TCR beta sequences.

The study ran its PCR with 60 Vbeta and 13 Jbeta primers. Here immunoSEQ multiplex PCR was the method, and the copy in TCRdb shows in-frame clones only, minus some. The sample holds about 55,000 clones, more than 75% seen once. Study-wide points: Generally TCR sequences proved uncommon, though certain public TCRs appeared in numerous donors. Indistinguishable V segments such as TRBV6-2 and TRBV6-3 were excluded. Per a later analysis, roughly 17,000 TCR beta sequences showed association with HLA alleles at 0.05 false discovery rate.

With regard to this clone: Its antigen is as yet unknown.

The V gene lost 4 bases and the J gene lost 0 bases, with 10 bases spanning the gap. CDR3 length equals 14 residues. Per germline, CDR1 SGHRS and CDR2 YFSETQ. The TCR originated in a female donor in good health and CMV-seronegative. The sequenced material came from PBMCs. The chain combines TRBV5-1 with TRBJ1-2; D perhaps matches TRBD1 (5 bases). The CDR3 sequence: CASSPPTANYGYTF. Written as DNA, the CDR3 is TGCGCCAGCAGCCCCCCGACAGCTAACTATGGCTACACCTTC.